Below are 27 T cell receptor beta chains sequenced from a single sample in a study of T cell changes during pregnancy in multiple sclerosis. Sequenced by immunoSEQ multiplex PCR; TCRdb stores in-frame clones only, minus some. The repertoire has 35,000 to 40,000 clones, about 93% of them found once; the top ten carry around 0.35%. Specimen: CD4+ T cells from peripheral blood mononuclear cells, collected in the third trimester of pregnancy. These receptors all come from a female donor in good health, enrolled as a control in a pregnancy study.

J is TRBJ1-4 and V is TRBV11-2, with D possibly being TRBD1 (5 bases). Per germline, CDR1 SGHAT and CDR2 FQNNGV. Trimming stripped 1 base from V and 7 bases from J, with 7 bases between. The CDR3 consists of 13 residues. Here the CDR3 reads CASSLGTTEKLFF. DNA of the CDR3: TGTGCCAGCAGCTTAGGGACAACTGAAAAACTGTTTTTT.

This rearrangement joins TRBV19 to TRBJ2-3, with unresolved D. Trimming took off 3 bases at V and 3 bases at J, with 10 bases between the two ends. This CDR3 comprises 14 residues. The germline CDR1 and CDR2 sequences are LNHDA and SQIVND (reference sequence). CDR3 sequence reads: CASSILSGTDTQYF. The CDR3 region has the DNA TGTGCCAGTAGTATTTTGTCGGGTACAGATACGCAGTATTTT.

This chain uses TRBV11-3 with TRBJ2-1; 11 bases are shared with TRBD2. V trimming: 5 bases; J trimming: 9 bases; junction bases outside the gene matches: 12. Germline V gives CDR1 SGHNT, CDR2 YENEEA. This CDR3 has 16 residues. The CDR3 loop reads CASSLTSGGGSGEQFF. In DNA form, the CDR3 reads TGTGCCAGCAGCCTCACTAGCGGGGGAGGTAGTGGTGAGCAGTTCTTC.

The rearrangement joins TRBV9 to TRBJ1-1, with TRBD1 as a possible D gene (6 bases). Germline V gene data show CDR1 as SGDLS and CDR2 as YYNGEE. The CDR3 covers 13 residues. The V gene lost 4 bases and the J gene lost 4 bases, with 11 bases spanning the gap. This CDR3 is CASSSQGGTEAFF. The CDR3 bases are TGTGCCAGCAGCTCCCAAGGGGGCACTGAAGCTTTCTTT. The whole variable domain, remainder taken from reference TRBV9 and TRBJ1-1, is DSGVTQTPKHLITATGQRVTLRCSPRSGDLSVYWYQQSLDQGLQFLIQYYNGEERAKGNILERFSAQQFPDLHSELNLSSLELGDSALYFCASSSQGGTEAFFGQGTRLTVV.

The chain couples TRBV5-1 to TRBJ2-5; 7 bases align to TRBD1. The CDR3 is made up of 14 amino acids. CDR1 is SGHRS and CDR2 is YFSETQ in the germline V gene. The V segment lost 4 bases and the J segment 3 bases; nucleotides outside the gene matches: 6. The CDR3 DNA reads TGCGCCAGCAGCCTAGGGACAGTCAAAGAGACCCAGTACTTC. Protein product: CASSLGTVKETQYF.

The CDR3, as DNA: TGTGCCAGTAGTATACCGGGACTAGCGGGAGGCTTCTACGAGCAGTACTTC. Translation: CASSIPGLAGGFYEQYF. This chain joins TRBV19 and TRBJ2-7; 15 bases agree with TRBD2. There are 17 residues in the CDR3. Germline V gene lookup returns CDR1 LNHDA and CDR2 SQIVND (reference sequence). V shed 2 bases, J shed 3 bases, and the junction held 5 bases outside the gene matches.

J is TRBJ2-3 and V is TRBV5-6; 11 bases agree with TRBD2. The CDR3 spans 16 residues. Trimming at V came to 4 bases and at J to 4 bases, leaving 8 bases not matched to a gene. Looked up from germline, CDR1 is SGHDT and CDR2 is YYEEEE. The CDR3 region is CASSPTLAGGPDTQYF. DNA for the CDR3: TGTGCCAGCAGCCCCACCTTAGCGGGGGGGCCAGATACGCAGTATTTT.

The rearrangement uses TRBV2 and TRBJ1-2; D unclear. The CDR3 consists of 12 residues. CDR1 is SNHLY and CDR2 is FYNNEI in the germline V gene. Deletions cut 7 bases from V and 4 bases from J, with 10 bases between. CDR3 in DNA: TGTGCCAGCACCGAGGAGACCTATGGCTACACCTTC. Translating gives CASTEETYGYTF.

The chain is built from TRBV29-1 and TRBJ2-7; 9 nucleotides align to TRBD1. CDR3 size: 13 residues. The germline gives CDR1 SQVTM, CDR2 ANQGSEA. J lost 5 bases, V lost 5 bases, and 7 bases had no gene match. The CDR3: CSVCPDRGDEQYF. CDR3 in DNA: TGCAGCGTTTGTCCGGACAGGGGCGACGAGCAGTACTTC.

V usage is TRBV19 and J usage is TRBJ2-7; no definite D call. The CDR3 runs 14 residues. CDR1 and CDR2 from the germline V gene are LNHDA and SQIVND (reference sequence). With 5 bases removed from V and 5 bases from J, the gap between germline ends came to 16 bases. The chain's CDR3 is CASSPTRWINEQYF. The DNA of the CDR3 is TGTGCCAGTAGTCCGACTCGATGGATTAACGAGCAGTACTTC.

V and J are TRBV6-5 and TRBJ2-2, with 7 bases that match TRBD2. The V and J ends lost 2 bases and 7 bases, in that order; junction bases with no gene match: 10. This CDR3 is built from 16 residues. Germline V gives CDR1 MNHEY, CDR2 SVGAGI. CDR3 DNA: TGTGCCAGCAGTTACGGCTGGGGGGGACGACGCGGGGAGCTGTTTTTT. Amino acids: CASSYGWGGRRGELFF.

The CDR3 DNA follows: TGCAGCGTGGAGGGCGACTATGGCTACACCTTC. Its protein product is CSVEGDYGYTF. The chain couples TRBV29-1 to TRBJ1-2; D not certain. The CDR3 covers 11 residues. Trimming cost V 6 bases and J 3 bases, with 8 bases left between them. The V gene's germline CDR1 is SQVTM and CDR2 ANQGSEA.

The CDR3 is CASSLRGTRADTQYF. CDR3 sequence (DNA): TGCGCCAGCAGCTTGAGGGGGACTAGAGCGGATACGCAGTATTTT. The rearrangement joins TRBV5-1 to TRBJ2-3, with 8 bases identical to TRBD2. Trimming cost V 1 base and J 6 bases; bases outside gene matches: 7. The CDR3 extends over 15 amino acids. Germline assignment: CDR1 SGHRS and CDR2 YFSETQ.

This chain uses TRBV18 with TRBJ1-1; tentatively, D is TRBD1 (6 bases). This CDR3 is 11 amino acids long. CDR1 KGHSH and CDR2 LQKENI come from the germline V gene. V lost 6 bases and J lost 6, with 8 bases in between. Written as DNA, the CDR3 is TGTGCCAGCTCGAGGACAGCTGAAGCTTTCTTT. It is translated as CASSRTAEAFF.

This clone has just one count. The chain couples TRBV19 to TRBJ2-1; the D is unclear. V lost 1 base and J lost 7, with 8 bases in between. The CDR3 extends over 13 amino acids. CDR1 is LNHDA, CDR2 SQIVND, per germline (reference sequence). CDR3 region: CASSIAFRNEQFF. Here the CDR3 DNA reads TGTGCCAGTAGTATAGCATTCAGGAATGAGCAGTTCTTC.

V gene TRBV19 combines with J gene TRBJ2-7; 11 bases agree with TRBD1. After removal of 10 bases from V and 4 bases from J, the junction contained 3 bases not matched to a gene. The CDR3 loop spans 12 amino acids. CDR1 is LNHDA and CDR2 is SQIVND in the germline V gene (reference sequence). CDR3 DNA: TGTGCCAAGGACAGGGGGCCATACGAGCAGTACTTC. Amino acid sequence: CAKDRGPYEQYF.

The V and J genes are TRBV5-1 and TRBJ2-7, with D perhaps TRBD1 (6 bases). The germline gives CDR1 SGHRS, CDR2 YFSETQ. There are 12 residues in the CDR3. The ends were cut back, 4 bases at V and 6 bases at J, with 11 bases in the middle. CDR3 in amino acids: CASSRNRVEQYF. Here the CDR3 DNA reads TGCGCCAGCAGCCGTAACAGGGTCGAGCAGTACTTC.

The chain employs TRBV6-1 and TRBJ1-3; perhaps TRBD1 as D (5 bases). The germline V gene encodes CDR1 MNHNS and CDR2 SASEGT. Trimming pared 7 bases from V and 0 bases from J, leaving 10 bases between. This CDR3 has 14 residues. The CDR3 sequence is CASIRGNSGNTIYF. The CDR3 DNA reads TGTGCCAGCATACGGGGGAACTCTGGAAACACCATATATTTT.

The chain combines TRBV28 with TRBJ1-5, with D perhaps matching TRBD1 (5 bases). From germline, CDR1 is MDHEN and CDR2 SYDVKM. The length of the CDR3 is 15 residues. V lost 2 bases and J lost 3, with 11 bases in between. Here the CDR3 reads CASSLIGQLNQPQHF. Written as DNA, the CDR3 is TGTGCCAGCAGTTTAATCGGACAACTCAATCAGCCCCAGCATTTT.

This clone appeared a single time. The gene calls are TRBV7-9 and TRBJ2-7; 12 nucleotides line up with TRBD1. The V gene's germline CDR1 is SEHNR and CDR2 FQNEAQ (reference sequence). V gave up 1 base and J gave up 4 bases; unmatched junction bases: 8. CDR3 length equals 17 residues. The CDR3 loop is CASSLEFSGQGAYEQYF. The CDR3 DNA is TGTGCCAGCAGCTTAGAATTTTCGGGACAGGGGGCTTACGAGCAGTACTTC.

The V gene is TRBV6-4, the J gene TRBJ1-2; 7 bases agree with TRBD1. The CDR3 spans 13 residues. With V trimmed by 6 bases and J by 2 bases, 3 bases remained unmatched. Germline V lookup: CDR1 MRHNA, CDR2 SNTAGT. The CDR3 region is CASRAQGNYGYTF. CDR3 nucleotides: TGTGCCAGCAGGGCACAGGGGAACTATGGCTACACCTTC.

In this sample, this clone turned up once. The chain couples TRBV6-6 to TRBJ2-1; the D gene is possibly TRBD1 (7 bases). In germline, CDR1 is MNHNY, CDR2 SVGAGI (reference sequence). This CDR3 spans 14 amino acids. The germline V and J ends were trimmed by 5 bases and 9 bases, with 17 bases remaining between them. For the CDR3, the DNA is TGTGCCAGCAGTCAGGGACAGCCCGGGGGTGAGCAGTTCTTC. Translating it yields CASSQGQPGGEQFF.

The chain joins TRBV27 to TRBJ1-1; D is possibly TRBD1 (6 bases). This CDR3 spans 12 amino acids. Germline assignment: CDR1 MNHEY and CDR2 SMNVEV (reference sequence). V lost 11 bases and J 7 bases, leaving 17 bases between the germline ends. The CDR3 sequence is CAGQDRTGEAFF. CDR3 DNA: TGTGCCGGACAAGACAGGACTGGTGAAGCTTTCTTT.

The chain has TRBV11-3 and TRBJ2-1, with 7 bases aligning to TRBD2. V was pared by 0 bases and J by 2 bases, with 10 bases of the junction left unmatched. Germline values: CDR1 SGHNT, CDR2 YENEEA. This CDR3 has 18 amino acids. CDR3 bases: TGTGCCAGCAGCTTAGAGGGGAGAATAGCGGGTCCCTACAATGAGCAGTTCTTC. Residues: CASSLEGRIAGPYNEQFF.

This chain links TRBV6-6 with TRBJ2-5, with 7 positions matching TRBD2. The germline CDR1 and CDR2 sequences are MNHNY and SVGAGI (reference sequence). The CDR3 spans 13 residues. Trimming at V came to 6 bases and at J to 3 bases, leaving 4 bases not matched to a gene. CDR3 protein: CASRGSGEETQYF. CDR3 DNA: TGTGCCAGCAGGGGAAGCGGGGAAGAGACCCAGTACTTC.

The chain uses TRBV6-1 and TRBJ1-2, with D perhaps TRBD1 (5 bases). The CDR3 has 12 residues. With 5 bases removed from V and 8 bases from J, the gap between germline ends came to 12 bases. In germline, CDR1 is MNHNS, CDR2 SASEGT. CDR3 DNA sequence: TGTGCCAGCAGTTTCTCGGACACGGGCTACACCTTC. It codes for CASSFSDTGYTF.

The chain is built from TRBV5-4 and TRBJ2-5, with TRBD1 matching 9 bases. The CDR3 contains 15 residues. Germline V gene data show CDR1 as SGHNT and CDR2 as YYREEE (reference sequence). V shed 4 bases and J 4 bases; nucleotides not matched to a gene: 8. This CDR3 reads CASSREQGALETQYF. For the CDR3, the DNA is TGTGCCAGCAGCAGGGAACAGGGGGCCTTAGAGACCCAGTACTTC.